This T cell receptor (beta chain) came from a study of blood T cell repertoires in COVID-19. Using immunoSEQ multiplex PCR, the repertoire was profiled, and TCRdb retains in-frame clones only, with some absent. The sample has over 100,000 clones, around nine tenths seen once. V lost 6 bases and J 3 bases, leaving 15 bases between the germline ends. This CDR3 region has 15 residues. Germline assignment: CDR1 SGHNT and CDR2 YYREEE (reference sequence). The rearrangement joins TRBV5-4 to TRBJ1-4; D unresolved. The TCR originated in a man in his fifties or sixties with active or convalescent COVID-19. Input material: peripheral blood. CDR3 sequence reads: CASTDKAGSNEKLFF. The CDR3 region has the DNA TGTGCCAGCACCGACAAGGCGGGGTCTAATGAAAAACTGTTTTTT. The complete variable domain, with remaining parts taken from reference TRBV5-4 and TRBJ1-4, reads ETGVTQSPTHLIKTRGQQVTLRCSSQSGHNTVSWYQQALGQGPQFIFQYYREEENGRGNFPPRFSGLQFPNYSSELNVNALELDDSALYLCASTDKAGSNEKLFFGSGTQLSVL.